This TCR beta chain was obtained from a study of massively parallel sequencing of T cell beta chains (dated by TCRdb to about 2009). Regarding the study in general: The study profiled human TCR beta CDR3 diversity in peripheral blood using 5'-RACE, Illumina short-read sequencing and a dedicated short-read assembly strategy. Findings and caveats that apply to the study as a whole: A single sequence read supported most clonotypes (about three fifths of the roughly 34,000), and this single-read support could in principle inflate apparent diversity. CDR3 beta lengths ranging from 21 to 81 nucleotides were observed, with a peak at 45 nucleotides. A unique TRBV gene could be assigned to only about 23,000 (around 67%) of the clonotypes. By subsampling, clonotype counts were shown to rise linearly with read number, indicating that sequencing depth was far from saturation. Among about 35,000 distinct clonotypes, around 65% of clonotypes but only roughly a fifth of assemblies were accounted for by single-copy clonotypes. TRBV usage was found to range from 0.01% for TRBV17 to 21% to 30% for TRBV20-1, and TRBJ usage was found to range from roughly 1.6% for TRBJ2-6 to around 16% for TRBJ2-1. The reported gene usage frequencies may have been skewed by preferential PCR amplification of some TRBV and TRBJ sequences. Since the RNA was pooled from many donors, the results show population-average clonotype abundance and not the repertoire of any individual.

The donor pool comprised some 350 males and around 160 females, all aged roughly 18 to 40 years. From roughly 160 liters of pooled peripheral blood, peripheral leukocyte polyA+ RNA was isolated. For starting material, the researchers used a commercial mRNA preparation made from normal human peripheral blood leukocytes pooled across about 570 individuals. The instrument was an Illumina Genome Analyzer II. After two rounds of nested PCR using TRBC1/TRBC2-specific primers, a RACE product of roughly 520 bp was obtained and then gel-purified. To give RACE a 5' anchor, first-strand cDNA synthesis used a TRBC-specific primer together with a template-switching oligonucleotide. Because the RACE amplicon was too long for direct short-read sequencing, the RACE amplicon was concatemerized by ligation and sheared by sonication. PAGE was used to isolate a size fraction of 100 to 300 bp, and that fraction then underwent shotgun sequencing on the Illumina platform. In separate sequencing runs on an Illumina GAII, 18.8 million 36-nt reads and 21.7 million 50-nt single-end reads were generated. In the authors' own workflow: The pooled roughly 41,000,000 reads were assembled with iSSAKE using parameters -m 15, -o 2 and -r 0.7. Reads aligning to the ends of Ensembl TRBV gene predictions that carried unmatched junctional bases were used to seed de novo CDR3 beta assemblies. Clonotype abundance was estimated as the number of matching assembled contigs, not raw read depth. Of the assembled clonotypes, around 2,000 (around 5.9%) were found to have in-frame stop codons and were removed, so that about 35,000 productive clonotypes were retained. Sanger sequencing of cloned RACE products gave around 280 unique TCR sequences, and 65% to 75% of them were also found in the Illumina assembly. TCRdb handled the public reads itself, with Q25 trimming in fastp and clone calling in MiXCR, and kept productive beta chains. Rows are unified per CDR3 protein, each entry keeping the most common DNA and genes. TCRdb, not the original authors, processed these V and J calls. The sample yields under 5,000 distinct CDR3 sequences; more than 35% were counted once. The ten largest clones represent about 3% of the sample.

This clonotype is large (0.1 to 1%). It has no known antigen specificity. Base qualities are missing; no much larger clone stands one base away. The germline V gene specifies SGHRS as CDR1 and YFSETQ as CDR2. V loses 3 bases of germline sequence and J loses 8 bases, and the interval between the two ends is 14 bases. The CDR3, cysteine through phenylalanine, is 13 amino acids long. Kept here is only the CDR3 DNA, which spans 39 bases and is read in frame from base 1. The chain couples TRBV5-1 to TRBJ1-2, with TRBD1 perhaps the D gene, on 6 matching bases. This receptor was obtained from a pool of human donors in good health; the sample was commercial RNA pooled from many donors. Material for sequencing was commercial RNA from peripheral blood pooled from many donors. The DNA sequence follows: TGCGCCAGCAGCTGGACAGCCCCCTTGGGCTACACCTTC. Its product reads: CASSWTAPLGYTF.